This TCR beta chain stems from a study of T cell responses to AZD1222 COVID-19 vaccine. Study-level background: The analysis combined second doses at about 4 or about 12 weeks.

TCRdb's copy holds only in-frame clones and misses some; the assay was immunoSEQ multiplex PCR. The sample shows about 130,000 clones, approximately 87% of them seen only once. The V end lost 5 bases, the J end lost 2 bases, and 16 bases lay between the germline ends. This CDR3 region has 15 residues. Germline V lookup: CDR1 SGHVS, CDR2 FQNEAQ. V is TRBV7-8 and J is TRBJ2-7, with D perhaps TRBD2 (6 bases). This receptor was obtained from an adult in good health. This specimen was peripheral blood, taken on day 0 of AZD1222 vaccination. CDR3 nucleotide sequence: TGTGCCAGCAGCGAAGACCACCGGGGGACCTACGAGCAGTACTTC. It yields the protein CASSEDHRGTYEQYF.